The 29 T cell receptor beta chains reported below all come from one sample, sequenced in a study of blood T cell repertoires in COVID-19 (dated by TCRdb to the early 2020s). The protocol used for the library was the immunoSEQ multiplex PCR assay. This is the immuneACCESS table as TCRdb keeps it, with only in-frame sequences that have V and J called. A part of the clones is gone; compared with another copy, unresolved V genes explain less than half, and the rest is unexplained. The table for this sample lists a few hundred thousand clones; over 75% of them were counted only once. The ten largest clones capture roughly 1.4% of the sample. The sample comprised PBMCs or T cells enriched from blood (not recorded which). Receptors originate from a man in his thirties or forties who had recovered from COVID-19.

The CDR3 loop reads CSVEPGGIRGYTF. The CDR3 bases are TGCAGCGTCGAGCCGGGGGGAATCAGGGGCTACACCTTC. The chain is built from TRBV29-1 and TRBJ1-2; D possibly corresponds to TRBD1 (5 bases). Germline V gene data show CDR1 as SQVTM and CDR2 as ANQGSEA. This CDR3 has 13 residues. V lost 6 bases, J lost 8 bases, and 19 bases lay in between.

This clone was observed a single time. The chain has TRBV11-2 and TRBJ1-4; D uncertain. Germline-derived CDR1 and CDR2 are SGHAT and FQNNGV. The CDR3 is 13 amino acids. V was shortened by 3 bases and J by 7 bases, with 9 bases between the two germline ends. CDR3 residues: CASSLGSGEKLFF. CDR3 nucleotide sequence: TGTGCCAGCAGCTTGGGAAGCGGTGAAAAACTGTTTTTT.

The chain recombines TRBV2 with TRBJ1-1; no reliable D call. CDR1 and CDR2 from the germline V gene are SNHLY and FYNNEI. The CDR3 covers 13 residues. Trimming pared 7 bases from V and 0 bases from J, leaving 9 bases between. CDR3 coding DNA: TGTGCCAGCACGGGAGACGTGAACACTGAAGCTTTCTTT. As protein: CASTGDVNTEAFF.

The rearrangement links TRBV7-9 to TRBJ1-1; D gene ambiguous. The V gene's germline CDR1 is SEHNR and CDR2 FQNEAQ (reference sequence). V was clipped by 3 bases and J by 4 bases, with 18 bases between them. CDR3 length: 16 residues. CDR3 coding DNA: TGTGCCAGCAGCTTCGCATCCAGAGGAGGGCTCACTGAAGCTTTCTTT. Translation: CASSFASRGGLTEAFF. Supplemented by reference TRBV7-9 and TRBJ1-1, the full variable domain reads DTGVSQNPRHKITKRGQNVTFRCDPISEHNRLYWYRQTLGQGPEFLTYFQNEAQLEKSRLLSDRFSAERPKGSFSTLEIQRTEQGDSAMYLCASSFASRGGLTEAFFGQGTRLTVV.

V usage is TRBV23-1 and J usage is TRBJ2-2; TRBD2 aligns across 9 bases. TRBV23-1 is given ORF status, its function remaining uncertain. The V and J ends lost 6 bases and 0 bases, in that order; junction bases with no gene match: 8. The CDR3 runs 17 residues. CDR3: CASRAYSGGTNTGELFF. The CDR3 nucleotides are TGCGCCAGCAGAGCTTATAGCGGGGGAACGAACACCGGGGAGCTGTTTTTT.

V is TRBV18 and J is TRBJ2-7, with D possibly matching TRBD2 (5 bases). Trimming shortened V by 2 bases and J by 4 bases, and 15 bases separated the two germline ends. The CDR3 is 15 residues long. The germline CDR1 and CDR2 sequences are KGHSH and LQKENI. In DNA, the CDR3 is TGTGCCAGCTCACCAACCGGGTCCAGCGGATACGAGCAGTACTTC. Its protein is CASSPTGSSGYEQYF.

The J gene is TRBJ2-3, the V gene TRBV5-1; no reliable D call. Germline V gives CDR1 SGHRS, CDR2 YFSETQ. The CDR3 is 11 amino acids. V was cut by 3 bases and J by 3 bases, with 2 bases left in between. CDR3 loop: CASSSTDTQYF. The CDR3 DNA sequence: TGCGCCAGCAGCTCTACAGATACGCAGTATTTT.

This clone was seen just once. The chain links TRBV4-3 to TRBJ2-2; 8 positions match TRBD2. This CDR3 is built from 17 residues. Trimming took 1 base from V and 4 from J; bases not matched to a gene: 8. The germline gives CDR1 LGHNA, CDR2 YSLEER. The CDR3 loop is CASSQGTAGASTGELFF. For the CDR3, the DNA is TGCGCCAGCAGCCAAGGCACAGCGGGGGCCAGCACCGGGGAGCTGTTTTTT.

This sequence joins TRBV7-2 and TRBJ2-3; 12 positions match TRBD2. This CDR3 has 14 amino acids. Germline CDR1 and CDR2: SGHTA and FQGNSA. With V trimmed by 5 bases and J by 8 bases, 5 bases remained unmatched. Here the CDR3 reads CASSPGLAGITQYF. The CDR3 region has the DNA TGTGCCAGCAGCCCCGGACTAGCGGGGATTACGCAGTATTTT.

The chain joins TRBV2 to TRBJ2-7; 7 nucleotides line up with TRBD1. The CDR3 extends over 13 amino acids. V trimming: 6 bases; J trimming: 2 bases; junction bases outside the gene matches: 4. Germline V gene lookup returns CDR1 SNHLY and CDR2 FYNNEI. Here the CDR3 reads CASSRDRAYEQYF. The CDR3 nucleotides read TGTGCCAGCAGCCGGGACAGAGCCTACGAGCAGTACTTC.

The gene calls are TRBV3-1 (or the pseudogene TRBV3-2) and TRBJ1-2; 9 nucleotides agree with TRBD1. V lost 2 bases and J lost 7; bases outside the gene matches: 11. The length of the CDR3 is 16 residues. The germline gives CDR1 LGHDT, CDR2 YNNKEL (reference sequence). The CDR3 DNA sequence: TGTGCCAGCAGCCAATGGAAACAGGGGGCAGGGCGTGGCTACACCTTC. It yields the protein CASSQWKQGAGRGYTF.

This clone has just one count. This sequence joins TRBV7-2 and TRBJ1-6; D gene unclear. Germline V lookup: CDR1 SGHTA, CDR2 FQGNSA. V was trimmed by 1 base and J by 13 bases, leaving 8 bases between them. There are 12 residues in the CDR3. CDR3 bases: TGTGCCAGCAGCTTAGTCGGAGGCCCCCTCCACTTT. It encodes CASSLVGGPLHF.

This chain joins TRBV9 and TRBJ1-5; D is ambiguous. Germline CDR1 SGDLS, CDR2 YYNGEE. The CDR3 spans 14 residues. The V end lost 0 bases, the J end lost 7 bases, and 11 bases lay between the germline ends. The CDR3 DNA reads as TGTGCCAGCAGCGTAGGTACAATCGGGCAGCCCCAGCATTTT. Translated: CASSVGTIGQPQHF.

This clone was observed a few times. The gene calls are TRBV3-1 (or the pseudogene TRBV3-2) and TRBJ2-3; a possible D gene is TRBD1 (7 bases). The CDR3 contains 15 residues. Trimming left V 4 bases short and J 4 bases short, with 15 bases between. Germline assignment: CDR1 LGHDT and CDR2 YNNKEL (reference sequence). CDR3 sequence reads: CASSRGVGGADTQYF. The CDR3 coding sequence is TGTGCCAGCAGCCGGGGGGTAGGGGGCGCAGATACGCAGTATTTT.

This clone was seen just once. The rearrangement joins TRBV11-2 to TRBJ2-7; 8 bases are a match to TRBD1. The CDR3 has 15 residues. J lost 1 base, V lost 5 bases, and 7 bases had no gene match. Germline V gives CDR1 SGHAT, CDR2 FQNNGV. The CDR3 sequence: CASSEDRVPSYEQYF. In nucleotides, the CDR3 is TGTGCCAGCAGCGAGGACAGGGTCCCATCCTACGAGCAGTACTTC.

This chain links TRBV7-2 with TRBJ1-1; no definite D call. Trimming stripped 5 bases from V and 1 base from J, with 23 bases between. The CDR3 runs 18 residues. Germline CDR1 reads SGHTA; CDR2 reads FQGNSA. The CDR3, as DNA: TGTGCCAGCAGCCCTAGGGTAGGGATGGGAGGGTGGAACACTGAAGCTTTCTTT. Residues: CASSPRVGMGGWNTEAFF. The full variable domain, completed using reference TRBV7-2 and TRBJ1-1, is GAGVSQSPSNKVTEKGKDVELRCDPISGHTALYWYRQSLGQGLEFLIYFQGNSAPDKSGLPSDRFSAERTGGSVSTLTIQRTQQEDSAVYLCASSPRVGMGGWNTEAFFGQGTRLTVV.

The CDR3: CASSSTGIGNEQFF. CDR3 in DNA: TGTGCCAGCTCATCGACAGGTATTGGCAATGAGCAGTTCTTC. This rearrangement joins TRBV18 to TRBJ2-1; possibly TRBD1 for D (6 bases). From germline, CDR1 is KGHSH and CDR2 LQKENI. Trimming removed 5 bases from V and 6 bases from J, with 14 bases in between. This CDR3 has 14 amino acids.

The chain employs TRBV25-1 and TRBJ1-4; no clear D. The CDR3 extends over 12 amino acids. Between the trimmed V and J ends, which lost 6 bases and 11 bases, there was a span of 13 bases. Per the germline V gene, CDR1 is MGHDK and CDR2 is SYGVNS. The CDR3 spells CASSAVTAKLFF. As DNA, the CDR3 is TGTGCCAGCAGCGCTGTAACAGCTAAACTGTTTTTT.

The chain links TRBV12-3 or TRBV12-4 to TRBJ1-1, with D possibly being TRBD1 (5 bases). This CDR3 has 13 amino acids. The ends were cut back, 5 bases at V and 8 bases at J, with 15 bases in the middle. Here the CDR3 DNA reads TGTGCCAGCAGTAGCTTTCCAGGGCGGGAAGCTTTCTTT. As protein: CASSSFPGREAFF.

This chain joins TRBV18 and TRBJ2-7; D uncertain. Per the germline V gene, CDR1 is KGHSH and CDR2 is LQKENI. There are 14 residues in the CDR3. V gave up 2 bases and J gave up 7 bases, with 15 bases separating them. CDR3: CASSPTGSKTEQYF. The CDR3 region has the DNA TGTGCCAGCTCACCAACCGGGTCGAAAACGGAGCAGTACTTC.

The V call is TRBV6-5, the J call TRBJ1-2; TRBD1 is a possible D gene (6 bases). This CDR3 has 14 residues. Germline V CDR1 and CDR2: MNHEY, SVGAGI. Trimming removed 6 bases at V and 6 bases at J, with 17 bases between. The CDR3 loop reads CASRPLTGSDGYTF. The CDR3 DNA reads TGTGCCAGCAGACCCTTAACAGGGAGCGATGGCTACACCTTC.

This chain joins TRBV15 and TRBJ2-3; tentatively, D is TRBD2 (5 bases). Trimming took 0 bases from V and 0 from J, leaving 10 bases between them. The CDR3 is 16 amino acids. Per the germline V gene, CDR1 is LNHNV and CDR2 is YYDKDF (reference sequence). The CDR3 DNA sequence: TGTGCCACCAGCAGAGATCAGCGGCGAAGCACAGATACGCAGTATTTT. Amino acids: CATSRDQRRSTDTQYF.

This chain links TRBV7-6 with TRBJ1-1, with D possibly matching TRBD1 (5 bases). Between the trimmed V and J ends, which lost 1 base and 4 bases, there was a span of 16 bases. CDR1 and CDR2 from the germline V gene are SGHVS and FNYEAQ. The CDR3 has 16 residues. CDR3 coding DNA: TGTGCCAGCAGCTTAGAATTCCAGGGTTTGGGCACTGAAGCTTTCTTT. It specifies CASSLEFQGLGTEAFF. The whole variable domain, filled in from reference TRBV7-6 and TRBJ1-1, reads GAGVSQSPRYKVTKRGQDVALRCDPISGHVSLYWYRQALGQGPEFLTYFNYEAQQDKSGLPNDRFSAERPEGSISTLTIQRTEQRDSAMYRCASSLEFQGLGTEAFFGQGTRLTVV.

This chain links TRBV7-2 with TRBJ1-1; 10 bases align to TRBD1. The CDR3 consists of 15 residues. CDR1 is SGHTA, CDR2 FQGNSA, per germline. The V and J ends lost 4 bases and 0 bases, in that order; junction bases with no gene match: 2. CDR3 residues: CASSWGQGMNTEAFF. The CDR3 DNA sequence: TGTGCCAGCAGCTGGGGACAGGGGATGAACACTGAAGCTTTCTTT.

The chain is built from TRBV4-1 and TRBJ1-2; 7 nucleotides line up with TRBD1. Germline V CDR1 and CDR2: MGHRA, YSYEKL. V trimming: 0 bases; J trimming: 4 bases; junction bases outside the gene matches: 11. The CDR3 runs 17 residues. The DNA of the CDR3 is TGCGCCAGCAGCCAAGATACTCGATCCAGGGGGAGCTATGGCTACACCTTC. It codes for CASSQDTRSRGSYGYTF.

The V and J genes are TRBV5-1 and TRBJ1-1; a possible D gene is TRBD1 (5 bases). The CDR3 consists of 15 residues. From germline, CDR1 is SGHRS and CDR2 YFSETQ. The V gene lost 3 bases and the J gene lost 0 bases, with 12 bases spanning the gap. In DNA form, the CDR3 reads TGCGCCAGCAGCTCCCGGGGACTTTTGAACACTGAAGCTTTCTTT. Protein product: CASSSRGLLNTEAFF.

The V gene is TRBV9, the J gene TRBJ1-2; the D is unclear. The CDR3 has 14 residues. V gave up 0 bases and J gave up 4 bases, with 10 bases separating them. Germline V gene sequence: CDR1 SGDLS, CDR2 YYNGEE. The CDR3 nucleotides are TGTGCCAGCAGCGTAGTGGGAGGGTCCTATGGCTACACCTTC. Amino acid sequence: CASSVVGGSYGYTF.

The J gene is TRBJ1-1, the V gene TRBV7-2; D is uncertain. Trimming took 1 base from V and 6 from J, leaving 15 bases between them. The CDR3 is 15 amino acids. CDR1 is SGHTA, CDR2 FQGNSA, per germline. CDR3 region: CASSLVAGYSAEAFF. The CDR3 DNA reads as TGTGCCAGCAGCTTAGTGGCGGGTTACTCGGCTGAAGCTTTCTTT.

The CDR3 loop is CASRFHRGSNEKLFF. CDR3 in DNA: TGTGCAAGTCGCTTCCACAGGGGAAGTAATGAAAAACTGTTTTTT. This chain links TRBV12-2 with TRBJ1-4; the DNA was not used to check the table's D call, TRBD1. TRBV12-2 is deemed a pseudogene. The CDR3 covers 15 residues.